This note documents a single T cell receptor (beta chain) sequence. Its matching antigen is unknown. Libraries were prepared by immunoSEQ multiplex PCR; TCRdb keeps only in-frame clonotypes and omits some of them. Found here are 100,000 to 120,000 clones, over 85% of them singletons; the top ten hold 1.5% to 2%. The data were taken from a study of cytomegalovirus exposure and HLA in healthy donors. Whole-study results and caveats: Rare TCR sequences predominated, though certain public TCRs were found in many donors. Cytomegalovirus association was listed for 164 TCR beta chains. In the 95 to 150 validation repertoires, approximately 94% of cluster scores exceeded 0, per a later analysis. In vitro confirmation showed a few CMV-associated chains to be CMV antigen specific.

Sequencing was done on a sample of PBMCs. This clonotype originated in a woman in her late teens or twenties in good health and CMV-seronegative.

CDR3 sequence: CASSGGNRLSLHF. As DNA, the CDR3 is TGTGCCAGCAGTGGAGGCAACCGACTAAGCCTCCACTTT. J is TRBJ1-6 and V is TRBV6-1; no reliable D call. The germline V and J ends were trimmed by 4 bases and 15 bases, with 16 bases remaining between them. This CDR3 has 13 amino acids. Germline loops: CDR1 MNHNS, CDR2 SASEGT.